This T cell receptor beta chain stems from a study of cytomegalovirus exposure and HLA in healthy donors. Overall study context: Assignment to the Caucasian-associated ancestry cluster applied to approximately 80% of the 350 to 500 genotyped donors. Whole-study findings and limits: Reported performance of the classifier showed diagnosis of cytomegalovirus status with high specificity and sensitivity. Cytomegalovirus association was assigned to about 150 TCR beta chains.

The PCR ran on 60 Vbeta and 13 Jbeta primers. Method: immunoSEQ multiplex PCR; TCRdb's copy keeps in-frame clones and lacks some. Of around 150,000 clones detected, around four fifths appear once; the ten largest clones hold roughly 7.5%. The CDR3 is 14 residues long. The junction had 6 bases not matched to a gene; V was cut back by 5 bases and J by 4 bases. The germline gives CDR1 SGHTA, CDR2 FQGTGA. A note on this clone: Its cognate antigen is unknown.

Sequenced material: PBMCs. The V gene is TRBV7-3, the J gene TRBJ2-5; 8 positions agree with TRBD1. The receptor comes from a male donor in good health and CMV-seropositive. The CDR3 DNA reads TGTGCCAGCAGCATGGACAGGGAGGCAGAGACCCAGTACTTC. Encoded protein: CASSMDREAETQYF.